Presented here are 7 T cell receptor beta chains from one specimen sequenced in a study of human T cells and chemical hapten exposure. The time point is: patch test 2, 6 weeks after DPC sensitization. Treatment in this sample: therapeutic diphenylcyclopropenone sensitization with weekly scalp DPC. TCRdb used MiXCR to reprocess the RACE reads, holding one entry per CDR3 protein. The sample records approximately 40,000 distinct CDR3 sequences, 3.3% being singletons. Specimen: whole blood, collected in connection with sensitization to the hapten diphenylcyclopropenone (DPC). Source of these receptors: a man in his forties with alopecia areata. Some clones in this sample may be carry-over from other donors' samples.

This clonotype occurred many times. This sequence joins TRBV30 and TRBJ2-7; perhaps TRBD2 as D (5 bases). Deletions cut 1 base from V and 3 bases from J, with 10 bases between. The CDR3 covers 13 residues. Per the germline V gene, CDR1 is GTSNPN and CDR2 is SVGIG (reference sequence). The CDR3: CAWSAGKVYEQYF. CDR3 DNA: TGTGCCTGGAGTGCGGGGAAGGTCTACGAGCAGTACTTC.

This clonotype was seen repeatedly, ten times or more. The chain combines TRBV2 with TRBJ2-7; D is undetermined. Germline CDR1 SNHLY, CDR2 FYNNEI. This CDR3 is built from 14 residues. V was clipped by 5 bases and J by 4 bases, with 15 bases between them. CDR3 region: CASSTGPPSYEQYF. CDR3 DNA sequence: TGTGCCAGCAGTACTGGGCCACCTTCGTACGAGCAGTACTTC.

The sample holds many counts of this clonotype. This chain joins TRBV12-3 or TRBV12-4 and TRBJ2-7, with D possibly matching TRBD1 (6 bases). The CDR3 spans 13 residues. The V end lost 8 bases, the J end lost 2 bases, and 13 bases lay between the germline ends. For the CDR3, the DNA is TGTGCCAGCTCGAGGGGGAGTGCCTACGAGCAGTACTTC. It is translated as CASSRGSAYEQYF.

At least ten counts were recorded for this clonotype. The chain couples TRBV3-1 to TRBJ2-5; 9 nucleotides line up with TRBD1. Losses at the gene ends were 2 bases for V and 2 bases for J; bases not matched to a gene: 6. Per the germline V gene, CDR1 is LGHDT and CDR2 is YNNKEL (reference sequence). This CDR3 comprises 16 residues. Here the CDR3 reads CASSQTGTGLQETQYF. The CDR3 DNA is TGTGCCAGCAGCCAAACCGGGACAGGGTTACAAGAGACCCAGTACTTC.

This clonotype was observed many times. The CDR3 nucleotides are TGTGCCAGCAGCTTAGGGCCCCAAGAGACCCAGTACTTC. Its translation: CASSLGPQETQYF. The chain employs TRBV7-9 and TRBJ2-5; no reliable D call. CDR3 length: 13 residues. Trimming left V 1 base short and J 1 base short, with 4 bases between. In germline, CDR1 is SEHNR, CDR2 FQNEAQ (reference sequence). The full variable domain, completed using reference TRBV7-9 and TRBJ2-5, is DTGVSQNPRHKITKRGQNVTFRCDPISEHNRLYWYRQTLGQGPEFLTYFQNEAQLEKSRLLSDRFSAERPKGSFSTLEIQRTEQGDSAMYLCASSLGPQETQYFGPGTRLLVL.

In this sample, this clonotype turned up many times. V usage is TRBV5-1 and J usage is TRBJ2-5, with D possibly TRBD1 on 5 matching bases. The CDR3 contains 15 residues. The germline V gene has CDR1 SGHRS and CDR2 YFSETQ. With 2 bases removed from V and 2 bases from J, the gap between germline ends came to 13 bases. The CDR3 is CASSFGDRSQETQYF. The CDR3 DNA reads as TGCGCCAGCAGCTTCGGTGACAGATCGCAAGAGACCCAGTACTTC.

This clonotype appeared many times. This chain joins TRBV5-1 and TRBJ2-2, with 11 nucleotides matching TRBD2. The V gene end was trimmed by 3 bases and the J gene end by 5 bases; junction bases not matched to a gene: 6. This CDR3 has 16 amino acids. CDR1 is SGHRS and CDR2 is YFSETQ in the germline V gene. CDR3 amino acids: CASSSTSGMRTGELFF. The CDR3 DNA reads as TGCGCCAGCAGCTCGACTAGCGGGATGAGGACCGGGGAGCTGTTTTTT.